The following is a T cell receptor (beta chain) sequence with its context. The antigen remains unidentified. CDR1 and CDR2 (germline): MNHNS, SASEGT. V dropped 7 bases and J dropped 8; count of bases not matched to a gene: 9. CDR3 size: 14 residues. These data originate in a study of cytomegalovirus exposure and HLA in healthy donors. Study information: A prior analysis found roughly 110 million unique TCR beta sequences from around 180 million T cells.

Both 60 Vbeta primers and 13 Jbeta primers went into the PCR. Clones were sequenced by immunoSEQ multiplex PCR, and TCRdb holds only the in-frame ones, with some missing. The profile shows fewer than 250,000 clones, 87% of them singletons. Study-level points and caveats: Later analysis showed most CMV-associated TCR beta chains appearing HLA-restricted. A later analysis showed TCR association rates differing by HLA locus, peaking at DRB1 and lowest at HLA-C. A likely sequencing artifact accounted for one observed cluster of highly shared sequence variants.

This sequence joins TRBV6-1 and TRBJ2-1, with 9 bases fitting TRBD2. The receptor comes from a man aged 30 to 45 in good health and CMV-seronegative. The specimen sequenced was PBMCs. This CDR3 is CASTISGSADEQFF. The CDR3 nucleotides read TGTGCCAGCACGATTAGCGGGAGTGCGGATGAGCAGTTCTTC.